The 21 T cell receptor beta chains listed next were all sequenced from one sample in a study of PD-L1 blockade in urothelial cancer (dated by TCRdb to the late 2010s). The library was prepared using the immunoSEQ multiplex PCR assay. The immuneACCESS repertoire file appears here via TCRdb, limited to in-frame rearrangements. These files lack a portion of the clones; in checked studies, under half of the deficit traces to unresolved V genes, and the cause of the others is not known. For this sample there are just over 50,000 clones; about 68% appear just once. Over 4% of the sample is held by the ten biggest clonotypes. The time point label corresponds to: pretreatment peripheral blood. The starting material was PBMCs, obtained around atezolizumab (anti-PD-L1) treatment. These receptors originate from a man in his sixties or seventies with urothelial cancer.

The chain carries TRBV12-5 and TRBJ2-4; TRBD2 matches 14 bases. Germline CDR1 is LGHNT and CDR2 is FRNRAP. The CDR3 spans 15 residues. The V and J ends lost 7 bases and 8 bases, in that order; junction bases with no gene match: 7. The CDR3 sequence is CASAVTSGGADIQYF. The CDR3 DNA is TGTGCTAGTGCCGTGACTAGCGGGGGGGCCGACATTCAGTACTTC. Complete variable domain (other parts from reference TRBV12-5 and TRBJ2-4): DARVTQTPRHKVTEMGQEVTMRCQPILGHNTVFWYRQTMMQGLELLAYFRNRAPLDDSGMPKDRFSAEMPDATLATLKIQPSEPRDSAVYFCASAVTSGGADIQYFGAGTRLSVL.

This chain links TRBV5-1 with TRBJ2-3; D remains unclear. Per germline, CDR1 SGHRS and CDR2 YFSETQ. The CDR3 length is 12 residues. Trimming took 3 bases from V and 4 from J, leaving 6 bases between them. The CDR3 spells CASSSSSDTQYF. The DNA for the CDR3 is TGCGCCAGCAGCTCCAGTTCAGATACGCAGTATTTT.

The J gene is TRBJ2-2, the V gene TRBV7-3; 7 bases are a match to TRBD2. Germline V gene sequence: CDR1 SGHTA, CDR2 FQGTGA. J lost 0 bases, V lost 5 bases, and 3 bases had no gene match. This CDR3 is built from 15 residues. The CDR3 DNA follows: TGTGCCAGCAGCGTCGGACTAGCGAACACCGGGGAGCTGTTTTTT. Residues: CASSVGLANTGELFF.

The rearrangement links TRBV19 to TRBJ2-6; unclear D gene. CDR3 length equals 15 residues. Germline assignment: CDR1 LNHDA and CDR2 SQIVND (reference sequence). Trimming stripped 3 bases from V and 2 bases from J, with 8 bases between. The CDR3 region has the DNA TGTGCCAGTAGTATCCCCCGGGCTGGGGCCAACGTCCTGACTTTC. This sequence encodes CASSIPRAGANVLTF.

The chain carries TRBV7-2 and TRBJ2-3; TRBD1 aligns across 7 bases. The CDR3 has 14 residues. The germline CDR1 and CDR2 sequences are SGHTA and FQGNSA. With 6 bases clipped from V and 12 bases from J, the junction kept 15 bases outside the gene matches. The CDR3 sequence: CASRGGLAVDSQYF. The CDR3, as DNA: TGTGCCAGCAGAGGGGGCCTAGCAGTCGATTCCCAGTATTTT. The whole variable domain, remainder taken from reference TRBV7-2 and TRBJ2-3, is GAGVSQSPSNKVTEKGKDVELRCDPISGHTALYWYRQSLGQGLEFLIYFQGNSAPDKSGLPSDRFSAERTGGSVSTLTIQRTQQEDSAVYLCASRGGLAVDSQYFGPGTRLTVL.

Remarks on this clone: At one boundary the junction diverges from the germline segment, which might be a read error. This sequence joins TRBV18 and TRBJ2-1; 9 positions match TRBD2. Germline assignment: CDR1 KGHSH and CDR2 LQKENI. The CDR3 is made up of 15 amino acids. The CDR3, as DNA: TGTGCCAGCTCCCCACCGGGACTAGCCGTTGGTGAGCAGTTCTTC. Encoded protein: CASSPPGLAVGEQFF. Filled out from reference TRBV18 and TRBJ2-1, the complete variable domain reads NAGVMQNPRHLVRRRGQEARLRCSPMKGHSHVYWYRQLPEEGLKFMVYLQKENIIDESGMPKERFSAEFPKEGPSILRIQQVVRGDSAAYFCASSPPGLAVGEQFFGPGTRLTVL.

This clone occurred a few times. The chain recombines TRBV18 with TRBJ1-6; 7 bases are shared with TRBD1. Germline values: CDR1 KGHSH, CDR2 LQKENI. V trimming: 4 bases; J trimming: 7 bases; junction bases outside the gene matches: 10. The CDR3 length is 16 residues. CDR3 residues: CASSLWARGQNSPLHF. CDR3 coding DNA: TGTGCCAGCTCACTTTGGGCCAGGGGACAGAATTCACCCCTCCACTTT.

The chain is built from TRBV28 and TRBJ2-3; TRBD2 matches 8 bases. The V and J ends lost 5 bases and 2 bases, in that order; junction bases with no gene match: 15. Germline V lookup: CDR1 MDHEN, CDR2 SYDVKM. The CDR3 covers 18 residues. In DNA, the CDR3 is TGTGCCAGCAGTACCCGAGGCTCTAGCGGGTATAACACAGATACGCAGTATTTT. It is translated as CASSTRGSSGYNTDTQYF.

The chain carries TRBV19 and TRBJ1-3; TRBD1 matches 8 bases. The CDR3 loop spans 16 amino acids. Germline V gene data show CDR1 as LNHDA and CDR2 as SQIVND (reference sequence). V shed 6 bases and J 0 bases; nucleotides not matched to a gene: 7. The CDR3 nucleotides are TGTGCCAGTAGCCCCGTCGACAGGGGCTCTGGAAACACCATATATTTT. The encoded protein is CASSPVDRGSGNTIYF.

This chain's CDR3 is CATSRGTPYEQYF. In DNA form, the CDR3 reads TGTGCCACCTCTCGGGGGACTCCCTACGAGCAGTACTTC. The chain recombines TRBV10-3 with TRBJ2-7; weak D call: TRBD2 (6 bases). Trimming took 10 bases from V and 2 from J, leaving 15 bases between them. This CDR3 spans 13 amino acids. Germline V gene data show CDR1 as ENHRY and CDR2 as SYGVKD.

The chain has TRBV5-6 and TRBJ2-5, with TRBD1 as a possible D gene (6 bases). CDR3 size: 14 residues. V lost 0 bases and J 2 bases, leaving 8 bases between the germline ends. The germline gives CDR1 SGHDT, CDR2 YYEEEE. The CDR3: CASSLVTGQETQYF. The CDR3 region has the DNA TGTGCCAGCAGCTTGGTGACAGGACAAGAGACCCAGTACTTC.

This clone has more than one count but fewer than ten. The chain links TRBV2 to TRBJ1-2, with TRBD1 identical over 7 bases. The CDR3 length is 16 residues. Germline assignment: CDR1 SNHLY and CDR2 FYNNEI. V gave up 1 base and J gave up 2 bases; unmatched junction bases: 7. The CDR3 protein is CASSEGLGRGNYGYTF. The CDR3 DNA is TGTGCCAGCAGTGAAGGCCTGGGCAGGGGGAACTATGGCTACACCTTC.

CDR3 region: CASSVRDSDTGELFF. The CDR3 bases are TGTGCCAGCTCAGTACGGGACTCAGACACCGGGGAGCTGTTTTTT. This chain links TRBV18 with TRBJ2-2; D possibly corresponds to TRBD2 (6 bases). V shed 5 bases and J shed 3 bases, with 13 bases lying between them. CDR3 size: 15 residues. The germline CDR1 and CDR2 sequences are KGHSH and LQKENI.

The V and J genes are TRBV5-4 and TRBJ2-1; 8 positions match TRBD2. The J segment lost 7 bases and the V segment lost 8 bases, leaving 14 bases of the junction unmatched. This CDR3 is built from 15 residues. Germline V CDR1 and CDR2: SGHNT, YYREEE (reference sequence). The CDR3 loop is CASSRPAGDGNEQFF. CDR3 nucleotides: TGTGCCAGTTCGCGGCCAGCGGGAGACGGTAATGAGCAGTTCTTC.

This chain uses TRBV7-2 with TRBJ2-3; D perhaps matches TRBD2 (6 bases). This CDR3 spans 15 amino acids. Germline V lookup: CDR1 SGHTA, CDR2 FQGNSA. Trimming took off 1 base at V and 2 bases at J, with 10 bases between the two ends. The CDR3, as DNA: TGTGCCAGCAGCTTAGATCCGGGAGTCACAGATACGCAGTATTTT. It codes for CASSLDPGVTDTQYF.

The chain carries TRBV10-3 and TRBJ2-6; 9 bases are shared with TRBD2. Germline V CDR1 and CDR2: ENHRY, SYGVKD. The CDR3 is made up of 19 amino acids. The ends lost 0 bases at V and 3 bases at J; junction bases unmatched: 9. The CDR3 region is CAISESRAGGPVGANVLTF. The CDR3 DNA is TGTGCCATCAGTGAGTCGAGGGCGGGGGGGCCGGTTGGGGCCAACGTCCTGACTTTC.

V gene TRBV19 combines with J gene TRBJ2-6; D not certain. Germline CDR1 is LNHDA and CDR2 is SQIVND (reference sequence). Trimming took off 8 bases at V and 4 bases at J, with 12 bases between the two ends. The length of the CDR3 is 14 residues. The CDR3 region is CASVNAPGANVLTF. CDR3 bases: TGTGCCAGTGTCAATGCGCCGGGGGCCAACGTCCTGACTTTC.

V usage is TRBV10-3 and J usage is TRBJ1-5; no firm D call. The CDR3 runs 14 residues. Germline values: CDR1 ENHRY, CDR2 SYGVKD. V lost 7 bases and J 3 bases, leaving 13 bases between the germline ends. CDR3 sequence: CAIKSQSLNQPQHF. DNA for the CDR3: TGTGCCATCAAGAGTCAATCCCTCAATCAGCCCCAGCATTTT.

The chain joins TRBV30 to TRBJ2-7, with TRBD1 matching 11 bases. The CDR3 consists of 15 residues. Germline-derived CDR1 and CDR2 are GTSNPN and SVGIG (reference sequence). V lost 3 bases to trimming and J lost 5 bases; unmatched junction nucleotides: 9. Here the CDR3 DNA reads TGTGCCTGGAGCCGCCACCGGACAGGGGGCGACGAGCAGTACTTC. Encoded protein: CAWSRHRTGGDEQYF.

The chain joins TRBV19 to TRBJ2-1, with 8 bases identical to TRBD1. The J segment lost 0 bases and the V segment lost 8 bases, leaving 21 bases of the junction unmatched. The CDR3 is 20 residues long. Germline V gives CDR1 LNHDA, CDR2 SQIVND (reference sequence). The CDR3, as DNA: TGTGCCAGTGACCGCAGGGGGCCAAAATCCTTTCATCGCTCCTACAATGAGCAGTTCTTC. This encodes CASDRRGPKSFHRSYNEQFF. The whole variable domain, filled in from reference TRBV19 and TRBJ2-1, reads DGGITQSPKYLFRKEGQNVTLSCEQNLNHDAMYWYRQDPGQGLRLIYYSQIVNDFQKGDIAEGYSVSREKKESFPLTVTSAQKNPTAFYLCASDRRGPKSFHRSYNEQFFGPGTRLTVL.

This clone was seen a few times. This chain connects TRBV5-1 to TRBJ1-6; the match to TRBD1 covers 7 bases. The CDR3 is 14 amino acids. V was pared by 1 base and J by 7 bases, with 2 bases of the junction left unmatched. The germline V gene has CDR1 SGHRS and CDR2 YFSETQ. The CDR3 sequence: CASSLTGENSPLHF. The CDR3, as DNA: TGCGCCAGCAGCTTGACAGGGGAGAATTCACCCCTCCACTTT.